The sequence of this TCR beta chain was determined in a study of blood T cell repertoires in COVID-19. The overall study: Acute and convalescent COVID-19 samples came from the United States, Italy and Spain.

This clone was seen once. Germline loops: CDR1 SNHLY, CDR2 FYNNEI. The CDR3 length is 13 residues. V was cut by 10 bases and J by 3 bases, with 14 bases left in between. How the authors handled the data: Nucleated cell counts were estimated from reference gene primer amplification. Some clones are missing from TCRdb's copy, which holds only in-frame ones; the method was immunoSEQ multiplex PCR. Clone size and the V and J calls come from that table; the DNA yielded D and trimming. In the table there are some 400,000 clones, around 87% of which are singletons. The chain joins TRBV2 to TRBJ2-3; a possible D gene is TRBD2 (6 bases). Sequenced material: peripheral blood. This TCR derives from a woman aged 55-70 years with COVID-19, enrolled during active disease. The CDR3 nucleotides read TGTGCCATCCAGGGACTCGCGACAGATACGCAGTATTTT. This sequence encodes CAIQGLATDTQYF.